This TCR beta chain was found in a study of OX40 agonist ivuxolimab in advanced cancers. Study-wide context: Those enrolled were less than 85% male, with a mean age of roughly 60 years and ages from roughly 20 to 85. Study results and limitations: Antigen targets of the expanded peripheral T cells went undetermined. Dosing at 0.1 to 3.0 mg/kg was accompanied by clonal expansion of CD4+ and CD8+ blood T cells by week 6.

The repertoire was sequenced with immunoSEQ multiplex PCR; TCRdb's copy has only in-frame clones and lacks some. This table holds more than 60,000 clones, 85% to 90% found once. This clone was seen a single time. Its matching antigen is unknown. Looked up from germline, CDR1 is MNHEY and CDR2 is SMNVEV (reference sequence). The CDR3 loop spans 12 amino acids. Trimming removed 4 bases at V and 6 bases at J, with 9 bases between. The rearrangement uses TRBV27 and TRBJ1-1, with D uncertain. Here the sequenced sample was CD4+ or CD8+ T cells sorted from blood, taken in a trial of the OX40 agonist ivuxolimab. The sequence was obtained from an adult with an advanced solid tumor such as melanoma, head and neck, liver or kidney cancer. CDR3 sequence (DNA): TGTGCCAGCAGTTCCATCAACGCTGAAGCTTTCTTT. Translated, it gives CASSSINAEAFF.